These T cell receptor beta chains were read from a single sample in a study of cytomegalovirus exposure and HLA in healthy donors. The method was immunoSEQ multiplex PCR; TCRdb's version includes in-frame clones alone and lacks a portion of them. The table shows under 200,000 clones, with 68% occurring only once. Source material: PBMCs. These receptors were taken from a man in his forties or fifties in good health and CMV-seronegative. Both conserved end residues are part of each CDR3. D genes are given only for firm matches. Clone size is stated in some rows and not others, as once, few, many or a class when expanded.

clone_size: .; d_call: TRBD2; j_call: TRBJ2-2; v_call: TRBV7-9; cdr3_aa: CASSFGGGTGELFF; cdr3_nt: TGTGCCAGCAGCTTCGGCGGGGGTACCGGGGAGCTGTTTTTT
clone_size: .; d_call: .; j_call: TRBJ1-5; v_call: TRBV27; cdr3_aa: CASSLGRGGNQPQHF; cdr3_nt: TGTGCCAGCAGTTTAGGCCGGGGAGGCAATCAGCCCCAGCATTTT
clone_size: once; d_call: .; j_call: TRBJ2-1; v_call: TRBV9; cdr3_aa: CASSAGNDEQFF; cdr3_nt: TGTGCCAGCAGCGCCGGTAACGATGAGCAGTTCTTC
clone_size: .; d_call: TRBD2; j_call: TRBJ2-1; v_call: TRBV15; cdr3_aa: CATSRGTSGGKWDEQFF; cdr3_nt: TGTGCCACCAGCAGGGGGACTAGCGGGGGGAAATGGGATGAGCAGTTCTTC
clone_size: .; d_call: .; j_call: TRBJ1-1; v_call: TRBV10-3; cdr3_aa: CAISESPGNTEAFF; cdr3_nt: TGTGCCATCAGTGAGTCCCCAGGGAACACTGAAGCTTTCTTT
clone_size: few; d_call: .; j_call: TRBJ1-4; v_call: TRBV28; cdr3_aa: CASSSFSVTNEKLFF; cdr3_nt: TGTGCCAGCAGTTCCTTTTCGGTTACTAATGAAAAACTGTTTTTT
clone_size: .; d_call: .; j_call: TRBJ1-3; v_call: TRBV5-1; cdr3_aa: CASSAGGSSGNTIYF; cdr3_nt: TGCGCCAGCAGCGCCGGCGGGAGCTCTGGAAACACCATATATTTT
clone_size: .; d_call: TRBD2; j_call: TRBJ2-1; v_call: TRBV6-1; cdr3_aa: CASEGSGGPHNEQFF; cdr3_nt: TGTGCCAGTGAGGGGTCGGGGGGGCCCCACAATGAGCAGTTCTTC
clone_size: few; d_call: .; j_call: TRBJ1-1; v_call: TRBV19; cdr3_aa: CASSIVEGYTEAFF; cdr3_nt: TGTGCCAGTAGTATAGTGGAGGGTTACACTGAAGCTTTCTTT
clone_size: .; d_call: .; j_call: TRBJ1-3; v_call: TRBV5-1; cdr3_aa: CASSAPQASGNTIYF; cdr3_nt: TGCGCCAGCAGCGCGCCTCAGGCCTCTGGAAACACCATATATTTT
clone_size: .; d_call: TRBD1; j_call: TRBJ1-2; v_call: TRBV6-1; cdr3_aa: CASSPTGENYGYTF; cdr3_nt: TGTGCCAGCAGTCCGACAGGGGAAAACTATGGCTACACCTTC
clone_size: .; d_call: TRBD1; j_call: TRBJ1-4; v_call: TRBV7-8; cdr3_aa: CASSLGGPGTGLEKLFF; cdr3_nt: TGTGCCAGCAGCTTAGGGGGGCCCGGGACAGGCCTTGAAAAACTGTTTTTT
clone_size: .; d_call: .; j_call: TRBJ1-2; v_call: TRBV7-9; cdr3_aa: CASSLGQAPYGYTF; cdr3_nt: TGTGCCAGCAGTCTGGGGCAGGCCCCCTATGGCTACACCTTC
clone_size: .; d_call: TRBD1; j_call: TRBJ2-4; v_call: TRBV5-1; cdr3_aa: CASSWTGGADIQYF; cdr3_nt: TGCGCCAGCAGCTGGACAGGGGGCGCGGACATTCAGTACTTC
clone_size: few; d_call: .; j_call: TRBJ2-4; v_call: TRBV25-1; cdr3_aa: CASSEYGEKYF; cdr3_nt: TGTGCCAGCAGTGAATACGGAGAAAAGTACTTC
clone_size: .; d_call: TRBD2; j_call: TRBJ2-3; v_call: TRBV6-1; cdr3_aa: CASSEGSGGADTQYF; cdr3_nt: TGTGCCAGCAGTGAAGGGAGCGGGGGGGCAGATACGCAGTATTTT
clone_size: .; d_call: .; j_call: TRBJ1-1; v_call: TRBV25-1; cdr3_aa: CASSDSGGRGTEAFF; cdr3_nt: TGTGCCAGCAGTGATTCGGGGGGACGTGGCACTGAAGCTTTCTTT
clone_size: .; d_call: .; j_call: TRBJ1-6; v_call: TRBV12-2; cdr3_aa: CASRPATGRQALHF; cdr3_nt: TGTGCAAGTCGCCCTGCGACAGGGAGACAGGCCCTCCACTTT
clone_size: .; d_call: TRBD1; j_call: TRBJ2-5; v_call: TRBV5-4; cdr3_aa: CASSPLGTVQETQYF; cdr3_nt: TGTGCCAGCAGCCCCCTCGGGACAGTACAAGAGACCCAGTACTTC
clone_size: once; d_call: TRBD1; j_call: TRBJ1-5; v_call: TRBV7-8; cdr3_aa: CASSFNRGDNQPQHF; cdr3_nt: TGTGCCAGCAGCTTCAACAGGGGGGACAATCAGCCCCAGCATTTT
clone_size: few; d_call: .; j_call: TRBJ2-5; v_call: TRBV7-9; cdr3_aa: CASSLGGRTNQETQYF; cdr3_nt: TGTGCCAGCAGCTTAGGGGGTAGGACAAATCAAGAGACCCAGTACTTC
clone_size: .; d_call: .; j_call: TRBJ2-3; v_call: TRBV11-2; cdr3_aa: CASSYRTSITDTQYF; cdr3_nt: TGTGCCAGCAGCTATAGGACATCCATCACAGATACGCAGTATTTT
clone_size: few; d_call: TRBD1; j_call: TRBJ1-2; v_call: TRBV28; cdr3_aa: CAIPDRENGYTF; cdr3_nt: TGTGCCATCCCGGACAGGGAAAATGGCTACACCTTC
clone_size: .; d_call: TRBD1; j_call: TRBJ1-1; v_call: TRBV18; cdr3_aa: CASSYQGADTEAFF; cdr3_nt: TGTGCCAGCTCATATCAGGGGGCGGACACTGAAGCTTTCTTT
clone_size: .; d_call: .; j_call: TRBJ1-1; v_call: TRBV5-1; cdr3_aa: CASSFRGFGTEAFF; cdr3_nt: TGCGCCAGCAGCTTTAGGGGGTTTGGCACTGAAGCTTTCTTT
clone_size: .; d_call: .; j_call: TRBJ1-1; v_call: TRBV28; cdr3_aa: CASSRKGLIRGDTEAFF; cdr3_nt: TGTGCCAGCAGCCGAAAGGGACTAATAAGGGGGGACACTGAAGCTTTCTTT
clone_size: few; d_call: .; j_call: TRBJ2-6; v_call: TRBV19; cdr3_aa: CARPGSSGANVLTF; cdr3_nt: TGTGCCAGACCCGGTAGCTCTGGGGCCAACGTCCTGACTTTC
clone_size: .; d_call: .; j_call: TRBJ2-2; v_call: TRBV11-3; cdr3_aa: CASSMGEGGIGELFF; cdr3_nt: TGTGCCAGCAGCATGGGGGAGGGGGGAATCGGGGAGCTGTTTTTT
clone_size: few; d_call: TRBD1; j_call: TRBJ2-1; v_call: TRBV7-9; cdr3_aa: CASSSYGGAGGDFKQFF; cdr3_nt: TGTGCCAGCAGCTCCTATGGAGGGGCAGGGGGCGATTTCAAGCAGTTCTTC
clone_size: .; d_call: TRBD2; j_call: TRBJ2-5; v_call: TRBV11-2; cdr3_aa: CASSLGLERGRLQETQYF; cdr3_nt: TGTGCCAGCAGCTTAGGGTTAGAGCGGGGGAGACTCCAAGAGACCCAGTACTTC
clone_size: few; d_call: TRBD2; j_call: TRBJ2-5; v_call: TRBV7-2; cdr3_aa: CASSLASGGGAETQYF; cdr3_nt: TGTGCCAGCAGCTTAGCCAGCGGGGGAGGGGCAGAGACCCAGTACTTC
clone_size: few; d_call: .; j_call: TRBJ2-6; v_call: TRBV11-1; cdr3_aa: CASSLGRLGHGSGANVLTF; cdr3_nt: TGTGCCAGCAGCTTAGGACGGCTTGGACATGGCTCTGGGGCCAACGTCCTGACTTTC
clone_size: few; d_call: .; j_call: TRBJ1-1; v_call: TRBV6-1; cdr3_aa: CASRWGGLSEAFF; cdr3_nt: TGTGCCAGCAGATGGGGGGGATTATCCGAAGCTTTCTTT
clone_size: few; d_call: .; j_call: TRBJ2-1; v_call: TRBV28; cdr3_aa: CASSSGGQVGINEQFF; cdr3_nt: TGTGCCAGCAGTTCCGGGGGGCAGGTTGGGATCAATGAGCAGTTCTTC
clone_size: .; d_call: .; j_call: TRBJ2-2; v_call: TRBV6-5; cdr3_aa: CASSRGVGGSGELFF; cdr3_nt: TGTGCCAGCAGTCGCGGGGTGGGGGGATCCGGGGAGCTGTTTTTT
clone_size: .; d_call: TRBD1; j_call: TRBJ2-7; v_call: TRBV7-9; cdr3_aa: CASSLAGQGSREQYF; cdr3_nt: TGTGCCAGCAGCTTAGCGGGACAGGGGTCTAGGGAGCAGTACTTC
clone_size: .; d_call: TRBD1; j_call: TRBJ2-3; v_call: TRBV18; cdr3_aa: CASSRTGGRLDTQYF; cdr3_nt: TGTGCCAGCTCACGGACAGGGGGCCGATTAGATACGCAGTATTTT
clone_size: .; d_call: .; j_call: TRBJ1-5; v_call: TRBV28; cdr3_aa: CASTNSQPQHF; cdr3_nt: TGTGCCAGCACCAATAGTCAGCCCCAGCATTTT
clone_size: once; d_call: TRBD1; j_call: TRBJ2-5; v_call: TRBV2; cdr3_aa: CASRLGTGHYQETQYF; cdr3_nt: TGTGCCAGCAGGTTGGGGACAGGGCACTACCAAGAGACCCAGTACTTC
clone_size: .; d_call: TRBD1; j_call: TRBJ1-2; v_call: TRBV9; cdr3_aa: CASSGRDREGYGYTF; cdr3_nt: TGTGCCAGCAGCGGTCGGGACAGGGAAGGATATGGCTACACCTTC
clone_size: .; d_call: TRBD2; j_call: TRBJ2-3; v_call: TRBV4-2; cdr3_aa: CASSGGSGVTDTQYF; cdr3_nt: TGTGCCAGCAGTGGGGGTAGCGGGGTCACAGATACGCAGTATTTT
clone_size: few; d_call: .; j_call: TRBJ2-7; v_call: TRBV6-1; cdr3_aa: CASSEAQGAAYEQYF; cdr3_nt: TGTGCCAGCAGTGAAGCTCAAGGGGCGGCCTACGAGCAGTACTTC
clone_size: .; d_call: TRBD1; j_call: TRBJ1-6; v_call: TRBV5-6; cdr3_aa: CASSQPGTGVNSPLHF; cdr3_nt: TGTGCCAGCAGCCAACCCGGGACAGGGGTAAATTCACCCCTCCACTTT
clone_size: .; d_call: .; j_call: TRBJ1-4; v_call: TRBV27; cdr3_aa: CASSFPGNEKLFF; cdr3_nt: TGTGCCAGCAGTTTTCCAGGGAATGAAAAACTGTTTTTT
clone_size: .; d_call: TRBD1; j_call: TRBJ1-2; v_call: TRBV19; cdr3_aa: CASSLQTGTGGGYTF; cdr3_nt: TGTGCCAGTAGTCTCCAAACCGGGACAGGGGGTGGCTACACCTTC
clone_size: .; d_call: TRBD1; j_call: TRBJ1-1; v_call: TRBV13; cdr3_aa: CASSLQGGEGAFF; cdr3_nt: TGTGCCAGCAGCTTACAGGGGGGTGAGGGAGCTTTCTTT
clone_size: once; d_call: TRBD2; j_call: TRBJ2-3; v_call: TRBV5-4; cdr3_aa: CASGGGGGAGDTQYF; cdr3_nt: TGTGCCAGCGGTGGGGGCGGGGGGGCTGGAGATACGCAGTATTTT
clone_size: .; d_call: .; j_call: TRBJ2-7; v_call: TRBV2; cdr3_aa: CASSDRWGGEQYF; cdr3_nt: TGTGCCAGCAGTGACAGATGGGGCGGCGAGCAGTACTTC
clone_size: .; d_call: .; j_call: TRBJ2-7; v_call: TRBV2; cdr3_aa: CASREGGTGEQYF; cdr3_nt: TGTGCCAGCAGGGAGGGGGGGACGGGCGAGCAGTACTTC
clone_size: .; d_call: .; j_call: TRBJ1-5; v_call: TRBV19; cdr3_aa: CASSIGGGIGPQHF; cdr3_nt: TGTGCCAGTAGTATAGGGGGGGGGATAGGGCCCCAGCATTTT
clone_size: .; d_call: .; j_call: TRBJ1-1; v_call: TRBV6-6; cdr3_aa: CASSYIMGGEAFF; cdr3_nt: TGTGCCAGCAGTTATATAATGGGGGGGGAAGCTTTCTTT
clone_size: .; d_call: .; j_call: TRBJ2-5; v_call: TRBV5-4; cdr3_aa: CASSSTPRRGETQYF; cdr3_nt: TGTGCCAGCAGCTCTACTCCCCGGAGAGGAGAGACCCAGTACTTC